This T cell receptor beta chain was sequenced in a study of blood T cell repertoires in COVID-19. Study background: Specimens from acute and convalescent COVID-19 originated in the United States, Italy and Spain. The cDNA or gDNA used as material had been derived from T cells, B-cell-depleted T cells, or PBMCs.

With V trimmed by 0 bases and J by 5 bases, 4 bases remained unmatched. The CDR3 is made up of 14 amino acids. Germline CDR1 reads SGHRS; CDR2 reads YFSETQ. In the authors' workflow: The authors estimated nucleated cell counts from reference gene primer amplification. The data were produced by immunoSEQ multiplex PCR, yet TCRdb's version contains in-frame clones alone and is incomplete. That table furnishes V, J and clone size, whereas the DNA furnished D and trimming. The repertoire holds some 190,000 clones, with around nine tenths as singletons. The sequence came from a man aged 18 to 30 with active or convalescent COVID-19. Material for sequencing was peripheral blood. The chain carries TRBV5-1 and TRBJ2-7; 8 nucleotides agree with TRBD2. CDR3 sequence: CASSLGAGGNEQYF. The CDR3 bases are TGCGCCAGCAGCTTGGGGGCGGGAGGCAACGAGCAGTACTTC.